This TCR beta chain was sequenced during a study of chemoradiotherapy in HPV16-positive cancers. V gave up 0 bases and J gave up 5 bases; unmatched junction bases: 8. Germline CDR1 and CDR2: WSHSY and SAAADI. The CDR3 consists of 16 residues. Here immunoSEQ multiplex PCR was the method, and the copy in TCRdb shows in-frame clones only, minus some. The sample records about 4,000 clones, approximately 78% being singletons. This clonotype was obtained from a human donor with HPV-associated anogenital cancer. The J gene is TRBJ2-5, the V gene TRBV10-2; 8 bases agree with TRBD2. The starting material was tumor tissue, obtained from a patient who underwent chemoradiotherapy. CDR3 in DNA: TGCGCCAGCAGTGAGTCCCGGCGGGAGGCGGCTGAGACCCAGTACTTC. Residues: CASSESRREAAETQYF.